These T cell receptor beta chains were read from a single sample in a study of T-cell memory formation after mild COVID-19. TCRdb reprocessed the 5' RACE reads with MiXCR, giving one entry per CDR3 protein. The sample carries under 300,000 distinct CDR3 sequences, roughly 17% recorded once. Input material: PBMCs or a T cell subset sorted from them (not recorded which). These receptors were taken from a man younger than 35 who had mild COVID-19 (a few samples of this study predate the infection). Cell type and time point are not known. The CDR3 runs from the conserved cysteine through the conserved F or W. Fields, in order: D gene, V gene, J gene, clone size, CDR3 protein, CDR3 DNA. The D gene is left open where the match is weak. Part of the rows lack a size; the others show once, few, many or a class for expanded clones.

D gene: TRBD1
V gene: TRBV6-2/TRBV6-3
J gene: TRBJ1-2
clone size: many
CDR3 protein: CASSYRTGEGYTF
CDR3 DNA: TGTGCCAGCAGTTACCGGACAGGCGAAGGCTACACCTTC

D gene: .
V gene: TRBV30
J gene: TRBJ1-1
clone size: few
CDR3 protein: CAWKSSGDGTEAFF
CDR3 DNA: TGTGCCTGGAAGTCAAGCGGTGATGGCACTGAAGCTTTCTTT

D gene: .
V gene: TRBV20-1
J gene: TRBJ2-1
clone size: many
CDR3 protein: CSASSTFDYNEQFF
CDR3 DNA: TGCAGTGCCTCGTCGACTTTCGACTACAATGAGCAGTTCTTC

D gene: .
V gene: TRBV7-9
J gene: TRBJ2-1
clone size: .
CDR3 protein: CASRVGAYNEQFF
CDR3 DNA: TGTGCCAGCAGGGTGGGCGCCTACAATGAGCAGTTCTTC

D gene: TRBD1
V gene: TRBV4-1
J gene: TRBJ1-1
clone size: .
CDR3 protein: CASSLNRGVTEAFF
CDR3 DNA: TGCGCCAGCAGCCTCAACAGGGGTGTCACTGAAGCTTTCTTT

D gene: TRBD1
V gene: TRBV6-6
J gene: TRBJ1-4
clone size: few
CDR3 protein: CASTRTGGTDEKLFF
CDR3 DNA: TGTGCCAGCACCCGGACAGGGGGCACGGATGAAAAACTGTTTTTT

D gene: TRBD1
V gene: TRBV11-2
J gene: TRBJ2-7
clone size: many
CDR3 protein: CASSPFGTGGTFTDEQYF
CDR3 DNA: TGTGCCAGCAGCCCCTTCGGGACAGGCGGGACATTCACGGACGAGCAGTACTTC

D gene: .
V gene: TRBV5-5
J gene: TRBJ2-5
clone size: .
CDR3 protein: CASSFRQQETQYF
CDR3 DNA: TGTGCCAGCAGCTTCCGACAGCAAGAGACCCAGTACTTC

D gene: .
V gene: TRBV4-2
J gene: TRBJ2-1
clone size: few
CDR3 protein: CASSQVSGSSYNEQFF
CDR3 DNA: TGTGCCAGCAGCCAAGTCTCAGGGAGCTCCTACAATGAGCAGTTCTTC

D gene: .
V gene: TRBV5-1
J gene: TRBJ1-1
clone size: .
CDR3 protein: CASRTVNTEAFF
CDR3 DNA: TGCGCCAGCCGGACAGTCAACACTGAAGCTTTCTTT

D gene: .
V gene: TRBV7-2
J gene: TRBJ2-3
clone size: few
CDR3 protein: CASSLGAGTSTDTQYF
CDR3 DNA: TGTGCCAGCAGCTTAGGCGCGGGAACCAGCACAGATACGCAGTATTTT

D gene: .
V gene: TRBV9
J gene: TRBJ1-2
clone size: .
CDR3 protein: CASSPQGPLGYTF
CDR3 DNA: TGTGCCAGCAGCCCCCAGGGGCCGCTAGGCTACACCTTC

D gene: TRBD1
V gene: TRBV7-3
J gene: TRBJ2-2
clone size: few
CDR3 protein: CASRVTGGSITGELFF
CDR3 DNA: TGTGCCAGCAGGGTTACAGGGGGCTCTATCACCGGGGAGCTGTTTTTT

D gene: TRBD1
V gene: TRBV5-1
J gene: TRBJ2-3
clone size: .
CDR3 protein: CASSPGTASTDTQYF
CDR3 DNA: TGCGCCAGCAGCCCCGGGACAGCTAGCACAGATACGCAGTATTTT

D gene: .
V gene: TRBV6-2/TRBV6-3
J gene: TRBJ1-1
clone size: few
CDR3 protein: CASSYSSRERGTEAFF
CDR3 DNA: TGTGCCAGCAGTTACTCGAGCCGGGAGCGGGGGACTGAAGCTTTCTTT

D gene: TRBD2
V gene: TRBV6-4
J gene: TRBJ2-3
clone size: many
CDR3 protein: CASSVLAGGNTQYF
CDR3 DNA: TGTGCCAGCAGTGTCCTAGCGGGGGGCAATACGCAGTATTTT

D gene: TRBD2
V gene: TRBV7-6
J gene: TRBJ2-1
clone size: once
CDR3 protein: CASSLGVPGLAGNEQFF
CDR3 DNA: TGTGCCAGCAGCTTAGGGGTCCCGGGACTAGCGGGAAATGAGCAGTTCTTC

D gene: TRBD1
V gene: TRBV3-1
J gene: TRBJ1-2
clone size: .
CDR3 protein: CASSQDFGTGDGYTF
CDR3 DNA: TGTGCCAGCAGCCAAGATTTCGGGACAGGGGATGGCTACACCTTC

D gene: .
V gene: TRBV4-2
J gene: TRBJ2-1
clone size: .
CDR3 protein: CASSQGSHNEQFF
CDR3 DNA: TGTGCCAGCAGCCAAGGATCGCACAATGAGCAGTTCTTC

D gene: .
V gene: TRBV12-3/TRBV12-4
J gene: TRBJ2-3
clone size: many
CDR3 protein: CASSIPQGFNTQYF
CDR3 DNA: TGTGCCAGCAGTATCCCACAGGGATTTAATACGCAGTATTTT

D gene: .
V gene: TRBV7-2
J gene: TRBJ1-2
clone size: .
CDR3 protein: CASSLDWGAHGYTF
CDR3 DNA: TGTGCCAGCAGCTTAGATTGGGGGGCTCATGGCTACACCTTC

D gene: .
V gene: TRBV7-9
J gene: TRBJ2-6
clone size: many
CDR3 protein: CASSKQGGGANVLTF
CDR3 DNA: TGTGCCAGCAGCAAACAGGGCGGGGGGGCCAACGTCCTGACTTTC

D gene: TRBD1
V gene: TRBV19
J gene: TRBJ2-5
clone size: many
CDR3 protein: CASSQGQGRKEVRETQYF
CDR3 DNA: TGTGCCAGTAGCCAAGGACAGGGACGCAAAGAAGTCCGAGAGACCCAGTACTTC

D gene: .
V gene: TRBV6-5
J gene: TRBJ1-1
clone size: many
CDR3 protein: CASNPGLNTEAFF
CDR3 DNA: TGTGCCAGCAACCCGGGGCTGAACACTGAAGCTTTCTTT

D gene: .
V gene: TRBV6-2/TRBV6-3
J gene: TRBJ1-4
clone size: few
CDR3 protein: CASSYLRQDATNEKLFF
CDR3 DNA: TGTGCCAGCAGTTACCTGAGACAGGACGCAACTAATGAAAAACTGTTTTTT

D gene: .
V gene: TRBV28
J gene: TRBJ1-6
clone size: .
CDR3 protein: CASTQPGTTSSYNSPLHF
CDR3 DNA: TGTGCCAGCACCCAACCCGGGACAACGAGCTCCTATAATTCACCCCTCCACTTT

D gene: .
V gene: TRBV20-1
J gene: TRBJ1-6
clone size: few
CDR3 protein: CSARQIGDGDSPLHF
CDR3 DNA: TGCAGTGCGCGACAGATAGGGGATGGGGATTCACCCCTCCACTTT

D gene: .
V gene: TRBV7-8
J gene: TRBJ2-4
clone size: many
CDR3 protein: CASSQVGRTLAKNIQYF
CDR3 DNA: TGTGCCAGCAGTCAGGTGGGCAGGACCCTAGCCAAAAACATTCAGTACTTC

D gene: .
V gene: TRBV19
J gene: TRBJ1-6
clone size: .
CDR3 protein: CASSIAHLNSPLHF
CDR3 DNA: TGTGCCAGTAGTATCGCCCATTTGAATTCACCCCTCCACTTT

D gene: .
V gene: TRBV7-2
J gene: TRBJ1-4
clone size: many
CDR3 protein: CASSLTGSTNEKLFF
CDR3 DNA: TGTGCCAGCAGCTTAACAGGGTCAACTAATGAAAAACTGTTTTTT

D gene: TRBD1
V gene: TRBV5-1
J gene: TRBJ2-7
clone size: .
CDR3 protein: CASMGQDWAEQYF
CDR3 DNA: TGCGCCAGCATGGGACAGGACTGGGCGGAGCAGTACTTC

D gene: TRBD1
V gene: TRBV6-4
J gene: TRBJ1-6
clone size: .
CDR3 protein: CASSPTGASPPLHF
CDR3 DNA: TGTGCCAGCAGTCCGACAGGGGCGAGCCCACCCCTCCACTTT

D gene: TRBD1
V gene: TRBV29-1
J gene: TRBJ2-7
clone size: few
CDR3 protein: CSVVRDRGSEQYF
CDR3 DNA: TGCAGCGTTGTACGGGACAGGGGTTCCGAGCAGTACTTC

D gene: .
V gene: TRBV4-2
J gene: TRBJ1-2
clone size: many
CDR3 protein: CASSQGGPRSGTPGYTF
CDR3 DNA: TGTGCCAGCAGCCAAGGGGGACCGCGGAGCGGGACCCCTGGCTACACCTTC

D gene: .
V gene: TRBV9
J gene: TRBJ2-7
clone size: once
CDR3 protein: CASSVEGNPYEQYF
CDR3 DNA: TGTGCCAGCAGCGTAGAAGGGAACCCCTACGAGCAGTACTTC

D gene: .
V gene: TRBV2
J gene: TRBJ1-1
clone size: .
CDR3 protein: CASSWGGGTEAFF
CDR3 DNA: TGTGCCAGCAGTTGGGGAGGGGGCACTGAAGCTTTCTTT

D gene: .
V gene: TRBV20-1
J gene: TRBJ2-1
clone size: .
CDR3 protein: CSARSTGRDEQFF
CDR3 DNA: TGCAGTGCTAGATCCACAGGGAGGGATGAGCAGTTCTTC

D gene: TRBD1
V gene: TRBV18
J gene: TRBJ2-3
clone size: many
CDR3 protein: CASSRTGSTDTQYF
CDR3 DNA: TGTGCCAGCTCTCGGACAGGGAGCACAGATACGCAGTATTTT